This passage covers 2 T cell receptor beta chains from one sample sequenced in a study. TCRdb independently ran MiXCR on the RT-PCR reads; one entry per CDR3 protein. The sample lists about 680,000 distinct CDR3 sequences, approximately 15% occurring once. Specimen: memory CD4+ T cells from blood. These receptors all stem from a female donor in good health, serving as a healthy control.

This clonotype has just a few counts. The chain joins TRBV19 to TRBJ2-7, with D maybe TRBD1 (6 bases). The CDR3 is made up of 13 amino acids. The V end was cut by 1 base, the J end by 5 bases, with 9 bases between. CDR1 is LNHDA, CDR2 SQIVND, per germline (reference sequence). CDR3 sequence (DNA): TGTGCCAGTAGTATAGGACAGGATAACGAGCAGTACTTC. It translates to CASSIGQDNEQYF.

This clonotype was recorded many times. The chain links TRBV7-3 to TRBJ2-1; 11 bases fit TRBD2. The CDR3 totals 16 residues. Germline assignment: CDR1 SGHTA and CDR2 FQGTGA. Trimming removed 2 bases from V and 9 bases from J; junction bases left unmatched: 9. Written as DNA, the CDR3 is TGTGCCAGCAGCTTATTCGGTAGCGGGAGGGCCTCTGAGCAGTTCTTC. It codes for CASSLFGSGRASEQFF. Together with reference TRBV7-3 and TRBJ2-1, the CDR3 gives the full variable domain: GAGVSQTPSNKVTEKGKYVELRCDPISGHTALYWYRQSLGQGPEFLIYFQGTGAADDSGLPNDRFFAVRPEGSVSTLKIQRTERGDSAVYLCASSLFGSGRASEQFFGPGTRLTVL.